Listed here is a single TCR beta chain. Its antigen is still unknown. These data belong to a study of T cell responses to AZD1222 COVID-19 vaccine. General study results and limits: A reported finding is that nearly half of spike-specific TCRs target unmutated variant regions. Increased Spike-specific TCR breadth and depth were observed after two AZD1222 doses. Females outnumbered males among donors, who were mostly white British; clonal diversity was possibly underestimated. Vaccine-associated CD4 TCRs spanned spike, dominant at 160-218 and 743-854.

Using immunoSEQ multiplex PCR, the repertoire was profiled, and TCRdb retains in-frame clones only, with some absent. The sample has 90,000 to 120,000 clones; around nine tenths are singletons. Germline V gene lookup returns CDR1 LGHNA and CDR2 YNFKEQ. Trimming stripped 3 bases from V and 7 bases from J, with 9 bases between. CDR3 length: 13 residues. The clonotype originates from an adult in good health. This chain uses TRBV4-2 with TRBJ2-2; D may correspond to TRBD1 or TRBD2 (5 bases each). The material sequenced was peripheral blood, taken on day 0 of AZD1222 vaccination. DNA for the CDR3: TGTGCCAGCAGCCAGAGGGGTTTCGGGGAGCTGTTTTTT. This codes for CASSQRGFGELFF.